The present TCR beta chain was sequenced within a study of cytomegalovirus exposure and HLA in healthy donors. Study conclusions and caveats: Later, an analysis found that common viral pathogens appeared to be linked with several of the most significant clusters. Researchers catalogued about 150 TCR beta chains as cytomegalovirus-associated. Earlier results showed most TCR beta V segments being productive about 87% or about 30% of the time.

Germline V gene data show CDR1 as SEHNR and CDR2 as FQNEAQ (reference sequence). This CDR3 is built from 16 residues. V was pared by 5 bases and J by 5 bases, with 14 bases of the junction left unmatched. Points on this clone: The antigen is not known.

The PCR employed 60 Vbeta primers together with 13 Jbeta primers. This table comes from immunoSEQ multiplex PCR, and its TCRdb copy is limited to in-frame clones, with some not included. The data contain over 110,000 clones, more than 75% of them singletons. Donors were nominally healthy when sampled, though unrecorded immune exposures were likely. Sequencing input: PBMCs. The TCR sequence derives from a female donor in good health and CMV-seronegative. The chain has TRBV7-9 and TRBJ2-5; 7 bases are a match to TRBD1. CDR3 residues: CASSPRGGNGRETQYF. CDR3 DNA: TGTGCCAGCAGCCCCCGAGGGGGCAATGGTAGGGAGACCCAGTACTTC.